This T cell receptor (beta chain) was sequenced during a study of shared T cell receptors in the human thymus. V lost 2 bases and J lost 4; bases outside the gene matches: 17. CDR1 is SEHNR and CDR2 is FQNEAQ in the germline V gene (reference sequence). The CDR3 loop spans 18 amino acids. Using immunoSEQ multiplex PCR, the repertoire was profiled, and TCRdb retains in-frame clones only, with some absent. The sample has some 700,000 clones, 85% to 90% seen once; the top ten hold roughly 0.0097%. This sample also belongs to another study, concerning human thymus T cells.

The sequenced material came from thymocytes. This chain uses TRBV7-9 with TRBJ2-7; TRBD2 aligns across 7 bases. The receptor's source is a boy younger than two with a congenital heart defect. CDR3 coding DNA: TGTGCCAGCAGCTTAAGTCCGGCCGGGCGGGGGATGCTATACGAGCAGTACTTC. Translation gives CASSLSPAGRGMLYEQYF.